A selection of T cell receptor beta chains follows, all from one sample in a study of cytomegalovirus exposure and HLA in healthy donors. Libraries were prepared by immunoSEQ multiplex PCR; TCRdb keeps only in-frame clonotypes and omits some of them. The table lists 38,000 or so clones. Material for sequencing was PBMCs. The receptors derive from a man aged 30 to 45 in good health and CMV-seronegative. Both conserved end residues are part of each CDR3. D genes are given only for firm matches. Expanded clones are given a class, and other clones once, few, many or no size at all.

abundance	j_gene	d_gene	v_gene	CDR3aa	CDR3nt
-	TRBJ2-3	TRBD1	TRBV4-1	CASSQYRGTSTDTQYF	TGCGCCAGCAGCCAATACAGGGGCACTAGCACAGATACGCAGTATTTT
-	TRBJ2-2	TRBD1	TRBV6-5	CASKWDRGSGELFF	TGTGCCAGCAAATGGGACAGGGGATCCGGGGAGCTGTTTTTT
-	TRBJ1-6	TRBD1	TRBV9	CASSRTGTGDNSPLHF	TGTGCCAGCAGCAGAACCGGGACAGGAGATAATTCACCCCTCCACTTT
-	TRBJ2-7	TRBD1	TRBV2	CASSEPGGRSYEQYF	TGTGCCAGCAGTGAACCAGGGGGCCGCTCCTACGAGCAGTACTTC
-	TRBJ2-7	TRBD2	TRBV7-9	CASTPKSGRGNEQYF	TGTGCCAGCACCCCTAAAAGCGGGAGGGGGAACGAGCAGTACTTC
-	TRBJ2-7	TRBD2	TRBV9	CASSAGLAESYEQYF	TGTGCCAGCAGCGCGGGACTAGCGGAGTCCTACGAGCAGTACTTC
-	TRBJ1-2	TRBD1	TRBV6-5	CASRAGGRYGYTF	TGTGCCAGCAGGGCAGGGGGACGGTATGGCTACACCTTC
-	TRBJ2-7	TRBD2	TRBV18	CASSRSGLEFTTYEQYF	TGTGCCAGCTCACGATCGGGACTAGAATTTACAACCTACGAGCAGTACTTC
-	TRBJ1-1	-	TRBV6-1	CASSERENTEAFF	TGTGCCAGCAGTGAGAGGGAGAACACTGAAGCTTTCTTT
-	TRBJ2-7	-	TRBV5-4	CASRIDYEQYF	TGTGCCAGCAGAATAGACTACGAGCAGTACTTC
-	TRBJ2-7	-	TRBV7-2	CASSPWGTPAYEQYF	TGTGCCAGCAGCCCATGGGGGACACCCGCCTACGAGCAGTACTTC
-	TRBJ1-3	-	TRBV10-3	CAISEGTNSGNTIYF	TGTGCCATCAGTGAAGGGACAAATTCTGGAAACACCATATATTTT
-	TRBJ2-7	-	TRBV4-2	CASSQDWTESYEQYF	TGTGCCAGCAGCCAAGATTGGACTGAATCCTACGAGCAGTACTTC
-	TRBJ1-2	-	TRBV2	CASSRNSRYGYTF	TGTGCCAGCAGTCGTAACAGCCGTTATGGCTACACCTTC
-	TRBJ2-3	TRBD1	TRBV10-3	CAISESSGGQGVADTQYF	TGTGCCATCAGTGAGTCATCGGGGGGACAGGGGGTCGCAGATACGCAGTATTTT
-	TRBJ2-2	-	TRBV5-8	CASTYTSDSYTGELFF	TGTGCCAGCACTTATACTTCCGACAGTTACACCGGGGAGCTGTTTTTT
-	TRBJ2-7	TRBD2	TRBV19	CASSIATSGAAEQYF	TGTGCCAGTAGTATAGCGACTAGCGGAGCCGCGGAGCAGTACTTC
-	TRBJ2-7	-	TRBV27	CASSFNSNYEQYF	TGTGCCAGCAGTTTTAACAGCAACTACGAGCAGTACTTC
-	TRBJ2-5	-	TRBV5-1	CASSLDSGVTETQYF	TGCGCCAGCAGCTTAGACTCGGGGGTGACAGAGACCCAGTACTTC
-	TRBJ2-3	-	TRBV19	CASSIQGFDTQYF	TGTGCCAGTAGTATTCAGGGTTTCGATACGCAGTATTTT
-	TRBJ2-1	TRBD2	TRBV4-1	CASSQFTSASYNEQFF	TGCGCCAGCAGCCAATTTACTAGCGCTTCCTACAATGAGCAGTTCTTC
medium-sized	TRBJ2-1	-	TRBV27	CASSSQGGEQFF	TGTGCCAGCAGTTCGCAGGGAGGTGAGCAGTTCTTC
-	TRBJ2-1	TRBD2	TRBV5-1	CASSLKLTSGRDYNEQFF	TGCGCCAGCAGCTTAAAACTTACTAGCGGGCGAGACTACAATGAGCAGTTCTTC
-	TRBJ2-2	TRBD1	TRBV7-2	CASSTGQGNTGELFF	TGTGCCAGCAGCACCGGACAGGGGAACACCGGGGAGCTGTTTTTT
-	TRBJ1-2	-	TRBV25-1	CASSGFQGEPRHYGYTF	TGTGCCAGCAGTGGTTTTCAGGGCGAGCCTCGCCACTATGGCTACACCTTC
-	TRBJ1-1	-	TRBV7-9	CASSLGGGTEAFF	TGTGCCAGCAGCTTAGGCGGGGGGACTGAAGCTTTCTTT
-	TRBJ2-7	TRBD2	TRBV7-9	CASSQPGLAGPRYF	TGTGCCAGCAGCCAGCCGGGACTAGCGGGACCGAGGTACTTC
-	TRBJ1-2	-	TRBV10-3	CAISENRDGYTF	TGTGCCATCAGTGAAAACAGGGATGGCTACACCTTC
-	TRBJ2-3	-	TRBV29-1	CSVEGATRGRAGTQYF	TGCAGCGTTGAGGGGGCGACTAGAGGGAGGGCCGGTACGCAGTATTTT
-	TRBJ2-1	-	TRBV14	CASSSALLKEQFF	TGTGCCAGCAGCTCCGCGCTTCTAAAGGAGCAGTTCTTC
-	TRBJ2-7	-	TRBV9	CASSVGSQSAYEQYF	TGTGCCAGCAGCGTAGGCTCTCAGAGCGCCTACGAGCAGTACTTC
-	TRBJ1-2	-	TRBV10-3	CAISESGETYGYTF	TGTGCCATCAGTGAGTCGGGAGAGACCTATGGCTACACCTTC
-	TRBJ2-7	TRBD1	TRBV2	CASRDRAYEQYF	TGTGCCAGCAGGGACAGGGCCTACGAGCAGTACTTC
-	TRBJ2-7	-	TRBV6-5	CASSSTAGEQYF	TGTGCCAGCAGTTCAACAGCGGGCGAGCAGTACTTC
-	TRBJ2-7	TRBD1	TRBV5-1	CASSLWQGAYEQYF	TGCGCCAGCAGCTTGTGGCAGGGGGCTTACGAGCAGTACTTC
-	TRBJ2-1	-	TRBV5-4	CASSAAKGDNEQFF	TGTGCCAGCAGCGCAGCAAAGGGGGACAATGAGCAGTTCTTC
-	TRBJ2-1	TRBD2	TRBV5-6	CASSLGLAGVYNEQFF	TGTGCCAGCAGCTTGGGGCTAGCGGGAGTCTACAATGAGCAGTTCTTC
-	TRBJ2-1	TRBD2	TRBV5-1	CASSWGWTSGRKDNEQFF	TGCGCCAGCAGCTGGGGTTGGACTAGCGGGAGGAAGGACAATGAGCAGTTCTTC
-	TRBJ1-2	-	TRBV6-1	CASSAKGGLNYGYTF	TGTGCCAGCAGTGCAAAAGGGGGACTAAACTATGGCTACACCTTC
-	TRBJ2-1	TRBD2	TRBV29-1	CSVGSGSWGNEQFF	TGCAGCGTTGGCAGCGGGAGTTGGGGCAATGAGCAGTTCTTC
-	TRBJ2-7	TRBD2	TRBV27	CASSFSMTSFYEQYF	TGTGCCAGCAGTTTTTCCATGACTAGCTTCTACGAGCAGTACTTC
-	TRBJ2-1	-	TRBV20-1	CSARTDNEQFF	TGCAGTGCTAGGACAGACAATGAGCAGTTCTTC
-	TRBJ1-4	-	TRBV29-1	CSVQQGSREKLFF	TGCAGCGTCCAACAGGGTTCACGAGAAAAACTGTTTTTT
-	TRBJ2-2	-	TRBV11-3	CASSLDRFGGELFF	TGTGCCAGCAGCTTAGATCGGTTCGGGGGGGAGCTGTTTTTT
-	TRBJ1-3	TRBD1	TRBV6-1	CASRDRVNTIYF	TGTGCCAGCAGAGACAGGGTAAACACCATATATTTT
-	TRBJ2-7	TRBD2	TRBV15	CATSLPGLAGIEQYF	TGTGCCACCAGCCTTCCGGGACTAGCGGGTATAGAGCAGTACTTC
-	TRBJ2-1	-	TRBV29-1	CSVDSRGADNEQFF	TGCAGCGTTGACTCCAGGGGCGCTGACAATGAGCAGTTCTTC
-	TRBJ2-7	-	TRBV6-5	CASSYNGVGSSYEQYF	TGTGCCAGCAGTTACAACGGAGTTGGGAGCTCCTACGAGCAGTACTTC
-	TRBJ2-7	TRBD1	TRBV5-1	CASSLQGAIPYEQYF	TGCGCCAGCAGTTTACAGGGGGCAATTCCCTACGAGCAGTACTTC
-	TRBJ1-2	TRBD1	TRBV27	CASSLSGQGAGGYTF	TGTGCCAGCAGCCTTTCGGGACAGGGGGCCGGTGGCTACACCTTC
-	TRBJ2-7	TRBD2	TRBV10-3	CAISESVGTRSYEQYF	TGTGCCATCAGTGAGTCTGTTGGGACTAGGTCCTACGAGCAGTACTTC
-	TRBJ1-2	TRBD1	TRBV6-5	CASSYPGTGIRGYTF	TGTGCCAGCAGTTATCCGGGGACAGGGATTCGCGGCTACACCTTC